The 8 T cell receptor beta chains reported below all come from one sample, sequenced in a study of regulatory dendritic cells for organ transplantation. Sequencing used immunoSEQ multiplex PCR; TCRdb keeps in-frame clones, though not all of them. The data show 29,000 or so clones, 75% to 80% seen once. Sequenced material: memory CD4+ T cells from blood. Subset given: CD45RO+ memory T cells. These receptors were collected from a human donor in good health.

This clone came up once. This sequence joins TRBV10-1 and TRBJ1-5; 12 positions match TRBD1. Trimming removed 1 base from V and 6 bases from J; junction bases left unmatched: 7. Germline V gene data show CDR1 as WNHNN and CDR2 as SYGVQD (reference sequence). CDR3 length: 17 residues. This CDR3 reads CASSEWRDRGLCQPQHF. The CDR3 DNA follows: TGCGCCAGCAGTGAGTGGAGGGACAGGGGGCTGTGTCAGCCCCAGCATTTT.

This clone was recorded a few times. V and J are TRBV6-4 and TRBJ2-1, with 9 bases identical to TRBD2. This CDR3 is built from 16 residues. J was trimmed by 5 bases and V by 3 bases; bases with no gene match: 8. In germline, CDR1 is MRHNA, CDR2 SNTAGT. In DNA form, the CDR3 reads TGTGCCAGCAGTGAAGAGGGCGGGGGGGCCCACAATGAGCAGTTCTTC. This codes for CASSEEGGGAHNEQFF.

This clone was seen only a few times. For the CDR3, the DNA is TGTGCCAGCAGCCAAGGGACTAGCGGTCAAGAGACCCAGTACTTC. Protein: CASSQGTSGQETQYF. The rearrangement joins TRBV4-2 to TRBJ2-5, with TRBD2 matching 10 bases. The germline V gene has CDR1 LGHNA and CDR2 YNFKEQ. Trimming took 1 base from V and 2 from J; bases not matched to a gene: 1. This CDR3 has 15 residues.

With respect to this clone: One end of the junction does not line up with germline, which may come from a read error. The rearrangement links TRBV7-8 to TRBJ2-7; 12 bases match TRBD2. The germline gives CDR1 SGHVS, CDR2 FQNEAQ. This CDR3 has 14 amino acids. CDR3: CASSLAGGAYEQYF. For the CDR3, the DNA is TGTGCCAGCAGCCTAGCGGGGGGGGCCTACGAGCAGTACTTC.

This clone has only one observation. Here the CDR3 reads CASQRLGNNEQFF. For the CDR3, the DNA is TGTGCCAGCCAAAGACTCGGGAACAATGAGCAGTTCTTC. This rearrangement joins TRBV6-5 to TRBJ2-1; D may be TRBD2 (5 bases). The germline gives CDR1 MNHEY, CDR2 SVGAGI. V lost 8 bases and J lost 5, with 13 bases in between. CDR3 size: 13 residues.

CDR3 sequence: CASSLGDSRAYEQYF. DNA of the CDR3: TGCGCCAGCAGCTTGGGGGACAGTCGGGCCTACGAGCAGTACTTC. The V call is TRBV5-1, the J call TRBJ2-7, with 7 bases lining up with TRBD1. The CDR3 sequence is 15 residues long. V lost 0 bases to trimming and J lost 2 bases; unmatched junction nucleotides: 5. Germline V gene lookup returns CDR1 SGHRS and CDR2 YFSETQ. The variable domain in full, completed from reference TRBV5-1 and TRBJ2-7, reads KAGVTQTPRYLIKTRGQQVTLSCSPISGHRSVSWYQQTPGQGLQFLFEYFSETQRNKGNFPGRFSGRQFSNSRSEMNVSTLELGDSALYLCASSLGDSRAYEQYFGPGTRLTVT.

This chain connects TRBV7-9 to TRBJ2-1; D might be TRBD1 or TRBD2, each matching 5 bases. Looked up from germline, CDR1 is SEHNR and CDR2 is FQNEAQ (reference sequence). The CDR3 is made up of 14 amino acids. V lost 4 bases to trimming and J lost 5 bases, with 12 bases between them. The CDR3 region has the DNA TGTGCCAGCAGCTGGACCCGGGGCCACAATGAGCAGTTCTTC. As protein: CASSWTRGHNEQFF.

This rearrangement joins TRBV7-2 to TRBJ2-5; TRBD2 matches 9 bases. CDR3 length: 14 amino acids. Germline CDR1 reads SGHTA; CDR2 reads FQGNSA. Trimming removed 3 bases from V and 3 bases from J; junction bases left unmatched: 2. The CDR3 spells CASSFQRGEETQYF. The CDR3 nucleotides read TGTGCCAGCAGCTTCCAGCGGGGGGAAGAGACCCAGTACTTC.